The count of the clone carrying this T cell receptor beta chain is one. These data originate in a study of CD8 T cells in Susac syndrome. This CDR3 has 15 residues. V shed 6 bases and J shed 2 bases, with 14 bases lying between them. Germline CDR1 is MNHEY and CDR2 is SVGEGT. Sequencing of TCR beta covered CD8+ and CD4+ T cells obtained from blood. Isolation of CD8+ and CD4+ T cells was performed negatively, whereas enrichment of TEMRA cells was done by FACS. The RNA input was 0.5 to 1 ug, and it was reverse transcribed with random hexamers. The immunoSEQ assay covered 54 Vbeta and 13 Jbeta segments for CDR3. TCRdb re-called the immunoSEQ multiplex PCR reads with MiXCR, one entry per CDR3 protein. The data contain over 95,000 distinct CDR3 sequences, 80% to 95% of them singletons.

The material sequenced was CD8+ T cells from PBMCs. The TCR comes from a human donor in good health. This chain connects TRBV6-2 or TRBV6-3 to TRBJ1-5; tentative D call: TRBD1 (6 bases). For the CDR3, the DNA is TGTGCCAGCAGCGACATACAGGGTGGCAATCAGCCCCAGCATTTT. Its protein product is CASSDIQGGNQPQHF.